The rows below give T cell receptor beta chains drawn from one sample of a study of T cell responses to AZD1222 COVID-19 vaccine. The protocol was immunoSEQ multiplex PCR, while the TCRdb copy is restricted to in-frame clones and leaves out a portion. The sample yields 150,000 to 200,000 clones, 90% to 95% seen once. The sequencing here drew on peripheral blood, taken 28 days after the second AZD1222 dose. All receptors derive from an adult who received the AZD1222 COVID-19 vaccine. The CDR3 runs from the conserved cysteine through the conserved F or W. A D gene is named only where the DNA matches it firmly. Clone size appears in some rows only: once, few, many, or a class for an expanded clone.

TRBJ1-4 | - | 14 | TRBV11-2 | - | CASSRLGQYEKLFF | TGTGCCAGCAGCCGGCTCGGACAGTATGAAAAACTGTTTTTT
TRBJ2-1 | - | 13 | TRBV11-3 | - | CASSRNLYNEQFF | TGTGCCAGCAGCCGAAACCTTTACAATGAGCAGTTCTTC
TRBJ1-6 | - | 15 | TRBV18 | - | CASSPRALVGSPLHF | TGTGCCAGCTCACCACGGGCCCTAGTTGGGTCACCCCTCCACTTT
TRBJ2-3 | - | 14 | TRBV2 | - | CASRPTDRRDTQYF | TGTGCCAGCAGGCCCACCGACAGGCGAGATACGCAGTATTTT
TRBJ2-2 | - | 17 | TRBV5-6 | TRBD2 | CASSLQSLAGVTGELFF | TGTGCCAGCAGCTTGCAGTCTCTAGCGGGGGTCACCGGGGAGCTGTTTTTT
TRBJ1-2 | - | 13 | TRBV27 | - | CASRPNENYGYTF | TGTGCCAGCAGGCCTAACGAAAACTATGGCTACACCTTC
TRBJ2-2 | - | 17 | TRBV9 | - | CASSTTHDRPNTGELFF | TGTGCCAGCAGCACCACCCACGACAGGCCGAACACCGGGGAGCTGTTTTTT
TRBJ1-1 | - | 13 | TRBV18 | - | CASSPRDGEVAFF | TGTGCCAGCTCACCTCGGGACGGTGAAGTAGCTTTCTTT
TRBJ1-4 | - | 14 | TRBV5-1 | - | CASSLAGPSEKLFF | TGCGCCAGCAGCTTGGCGGGGCCAAGCGAAAAACTGTTTTTT
TRBJ1-1 | - | 14 | TRBV10-3 | - | CAISEGRWESQAFF | TGTGCCATCAGTGAAGGACGGTGGGAGAGTCAAGCTTTCTTT
TRBJ2-1 | - | 14 | TRBV27 | - | CASRRQISYNEQFF | TGTGCCAGCCGAAGACAGATCTCCTACAATGAGCAGTTCTTC
TRBJ1-1 | - | 13 | TRBV7-8 | - | CASTGGRGGGAFF | TGTGCCAGCACCGGCGGACGGGGGGGAGGCGCTTTCTTT
TRBJ1-2 | - | 18 | TRBV7-6 | - | CASSLGPGTRTEGYGYTF | TGTGCCAGCAGCTTAGGACCCGGGACACGTACCGAGGGTTATGGCTACACCTTC
TRBJ2-7 | - | 10 | TRBV6-5 | - | CASSNYEQYF | TGTGCCAGCAGTAACTACGAGCAGTACTTC
TRBJ1-6 | once | 14 | TRBV15 | - | CATSGQGNNSPLHF | TGTGCCACCAGCGGCCAGGGAAATAATTCACCCCTCCACTTT
TRBJ1-5 | - | 13 | TRBV27 | - | CASSLSPNQPQHF | TGTGCCAGCAGTTTATCACCCAATCAGCCCCAGCATTTT
TRBJ2-2 | - | 12 | TRBV7-3 | - | CASSLYGGELFF | TGTGCCAGCAGCTTATATGGTGGGGAGCTGTTTTTT
TRBJ2-7 | - | 12 | TRBV5-1 | TRBD2 | CASSFGGNEQYF | TGCGCCAGCAGCTTCGGGGGGAACGAGCAGTACTTC
TRBJ2-1 | - | 15 | TRBV29-1 | - | CSVPPRRGYENEQFF | TGCAGCGTTCCCCCGCGGCGGGGATACGAGAATGAGCAGTTCTTC
TRBJ2-2 | - | 14 | TRBV7-2 | - | CASAGPPGTGELFF | TGTGCCAGCGCCGGGCCCCCCGGCACCGGGGAGCTGTTTTTT
TRBJ1-5 | - | 13 | TRBV7-9 | - | CASSKLQEQPQHF | TGTGCCAGCAGCAAATTACAGGAGCAGCCCCAGCATTTT
TRBJ1-4 | - | 20 | TRBV10-3 | - | CAISSGPYPTGFATNEKLFF | TGTGCCATCAGTTCCGGGCCCTATCCCACGGGTTTTGCAACTAATGAAAAACTGTTTTTT
TRBJ1-2 | - | 14 | TRBV6-2/TRBV6-3 | - | CASSPHRTSMGYTF | TGTGCCAGCAGCCCCCACAGAACTTCTATGGGCTACACCTTC
TRBJ2-2 | once | 15 | TRBV10-3 | - | CAINHDTQNTGELFF | TGTGCCATCAACCACGACACACAGAACACCGGGGAGCTGTTTTTT
TRBJ1-4 | - | 16 | TRBV11-2 | - | CASSLAPGGRREKLFF | TGTGCCAGCAGCTTGGCCCCGGGGGGCCGCCGTGAAAAACTGTTTTTT
TRBJ1-6 | once | 13 | TRBV2 | - | CASSRDRNSPLHF | TGTGCCAGCTCCAGGGACCGTAATTCACCCCTCCACTTT
TRBJ1-6 | - | 18 | TRBV7-9 | - | CASSLAWVGGTENSPLHF | TGTGCCAGCAGCTTAGCTTGGGTTGGGGGGACGGAGAATTCACCCCTCCACTTT
TRBJ1-2 | - | 16 | TRBV7-9 | - | CASSLAGLSANYGYTF | TGTGCCAGCAGCTTAGCCGGGCTTAGTGCTAACTATGGCTACACCTTC
TRBJ1-2 | once | 14 | TRBV5-6 | - | CASSLDRTAMSYTF | TGTGCCAGCAGCTTGGACCGGACAGCAATGAGCTACACCTTC
TRBJ1-1 | - | 14 | TRBV19 | - | CASSIGRGGTEAFF | TGTGCCAGTAGTATAGGAAGGGGTGGCACTGAAGCTTTCTTT
TRBJ1-6 | - | 15 | TRBV11-2 | - | CASSPSGELISPLHF | TGTGCCAGCAGCCCCTCAGGGGAGCTTATCTCACCCCTCCACTTT
TRBJ1-2 | - | 15 | TRBV19 | TRBD1 | CASSILDRGWGGYTF | TGTGCCAGTAGTATCCTCGACAGGGGATGGGGTGGCTACACCTTC
TRBJ1-2 | - | 13 | TRBV30 | - | CAWNTDPGLGYTF | TGTGCCTGGAATACTGACCCAGGGTTAGGCTACACCTTC
TRBJ1-2 | - | 13 | TRBV6-5 | - | CASSYHPLYGYTF | TGTGCCAGCAGTTACCACCCCTTATATGGCTACACCTTC
TRBJ2-1 | once | 13 | TRBV5-4 | TRBD1 | CASSFLNRGEQFF | TGTGCCAGCAGCTTTCTCAACAGGGGTGAGCAGTTCTTC
TRBJ1-2 | - | 15 | TRBV3-1/TRBV3-2 | - | CASSSLVGGRGGYTF | TGTGCCAGCAGCTCTCTAGTTGGGGGGCGCGGTGGCTACACCTTC
TRBJ2-7 | - | 15 | TRBV15 | TRBD2 | CATSRALAMTYEQYF | TGTGCCACCAGCAGAGCACTAGCGATGACCTACGAGCAGTACTTC
TRBJ1-1 | - | 13 | TRBV5-1 | - | CASSLYGTPEAFF | TGCGCCAGCAGCTTGTACGGTACCCCTGAAGCTTTCTTT
TRBJ1-6 | - | 14 | TRBV30 | - | CAWSPGTKNSPLHF | TGTGCCTGGAGCCCCGGGACCAAAAATTCACCCCTCCACTTT
TRBJ1-2 | once | 14 | TRBV18 | TRBD1 | CASSQTGAFYGYTF | TGTGCCAGCTCACAGACAGGGGCCTTTTATGGCTACACCTTC
TRBJ2-6 | - | 17 | TRBV4-1 | - | CASSQVFRGSGANVLTF | TGCGCCAGCAGCCAAGTCTTTAGAGGATCTGGGGCCAACGTCCTGACTTTC
TRBJ1-1 | - | 12 | TRBV11-2 | - | CASSPLIAEAFF | TGTGCCAGCAGCCCCCTTATAGCTGAAGCTTTCTTT
TRBJ2-7 | - | 15 | TRBV5-1 | - | CASSLVPGVDYEQYF | TGCGCCAGCAGCTTGGTCCCAGGAGTAGATTACGAGCAGTACTTC
TRBJ2-5 | - | 14 | TRBV5-6 | - | CASSLGLSSETQYF | TGTGCCAGCAGCTTGGGCCTTTCGTCAGAGACCCAGTACTTC
TRBJ1-1 | - | 13 | TRBV2 | TRBD1 | CASQTGEDTEAFF | TGTGCCAGCCAGACAGGGGAGGACACTGAAGCTTTCTTT
TRBJ1-1 | - | 14 | TRBV29-1 | - | CSVAPGRMNTEAFF | TGCAGCGTGGCCCCCGGGCGGATGAACACTGAAGCTTTCTTT
TRBJ1-1 | once | 16 | TRBV30 | - | CAWSSGPTDGNTEAFF | TGTGCCTGGAGTTCGGGCCCCACGGACGGGAACACTGAAGCTTTCTTT
TRBJ2-7 | once | 16 | TRBV18 | - | CASSPRTTPSSYEQYF | TGTGCCAGCTCACCCCGTACAACTCCGAGCTCCTACGAGCAGTACTTC
TRBJ1-4 | - | 14 | TRBV9 | - | CASSVGGANEKLFF | TGTGCCAGCAGCGTCGGCGGGGCTAATGAAAAACTGTTTTTT
TRBJ1-1 | - | 15 | TRBV5-1 | TRBD1 | CASSLGQGMNTEAFF | TGCGCCAGCAGCTTGGGACAGGGGATGAACACTGAAGCTTTCTTT
TRBJ1-6 | - | 14 | TRBV18 | - | CASSPSSYNSPLHF | TGTGCCAGCTCACCGAGCAGCTATAATTCACCCCTCCACTTT